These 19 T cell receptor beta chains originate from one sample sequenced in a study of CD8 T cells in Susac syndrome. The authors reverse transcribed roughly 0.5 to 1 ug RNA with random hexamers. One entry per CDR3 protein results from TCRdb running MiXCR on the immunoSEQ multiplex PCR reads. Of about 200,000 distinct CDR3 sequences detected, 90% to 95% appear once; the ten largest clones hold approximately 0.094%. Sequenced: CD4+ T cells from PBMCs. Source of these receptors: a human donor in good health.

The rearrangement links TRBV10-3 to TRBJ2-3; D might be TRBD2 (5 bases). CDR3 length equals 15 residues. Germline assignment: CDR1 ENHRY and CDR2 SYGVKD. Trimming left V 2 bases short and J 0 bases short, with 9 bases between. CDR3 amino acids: CAISEARASTDTQYF. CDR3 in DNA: TGTGCCATCAGTGAGGCGAGGGCAAGCACAGATACGCAGTATTTT.

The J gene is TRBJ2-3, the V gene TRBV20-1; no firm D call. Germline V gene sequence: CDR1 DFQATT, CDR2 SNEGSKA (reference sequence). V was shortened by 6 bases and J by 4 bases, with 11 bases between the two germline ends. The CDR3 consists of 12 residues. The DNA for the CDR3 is TGCAGTGCCCCAAGAGTGCCAGATACGCAGTATTTT. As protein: CSAPRVPDTQYF.

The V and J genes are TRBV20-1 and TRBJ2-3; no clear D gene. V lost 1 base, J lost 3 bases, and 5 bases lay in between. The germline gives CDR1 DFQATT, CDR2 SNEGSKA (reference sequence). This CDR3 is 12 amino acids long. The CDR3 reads CSARGLTDTQYF. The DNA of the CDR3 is TGCAGTGCTAGAGGGTTGACAGATACGCAGTATTTT.

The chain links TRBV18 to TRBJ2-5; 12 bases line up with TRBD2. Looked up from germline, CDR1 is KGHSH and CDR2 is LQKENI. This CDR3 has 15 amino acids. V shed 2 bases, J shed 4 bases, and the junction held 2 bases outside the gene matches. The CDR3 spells CASSPGLAGTETQYF. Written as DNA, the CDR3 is TGTGCCAGCTCACCAGGACTAGCGGGGACAGAGACCCAGTACTTC. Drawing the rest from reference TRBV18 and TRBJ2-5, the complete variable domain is NAGVMQNPRHLVRRRGQEARLRCSPMKGHSHVYWYRQLPEEGLKFMVYLQKENIIDESGMPKERFSAEFPKEGPSILRIQQVVRGDSAAYFCASSPGLAGTETQYFGPGTRLLVL.

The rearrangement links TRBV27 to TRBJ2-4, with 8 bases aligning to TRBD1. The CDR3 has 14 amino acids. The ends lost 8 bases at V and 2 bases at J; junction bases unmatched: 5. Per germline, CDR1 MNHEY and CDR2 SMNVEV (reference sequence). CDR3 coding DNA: TGTGCCAGCGGTCGGACAGGGACCAAAAACATTCAGTACTTC. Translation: CASGRTGTKNIQYF.

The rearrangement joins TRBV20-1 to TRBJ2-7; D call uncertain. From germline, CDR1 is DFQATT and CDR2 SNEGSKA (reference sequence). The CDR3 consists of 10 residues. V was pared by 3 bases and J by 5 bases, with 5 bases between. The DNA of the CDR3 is TGCAGTGCTAGCACCCACGAGCAGTACTTC. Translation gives CSASTHEQYF.

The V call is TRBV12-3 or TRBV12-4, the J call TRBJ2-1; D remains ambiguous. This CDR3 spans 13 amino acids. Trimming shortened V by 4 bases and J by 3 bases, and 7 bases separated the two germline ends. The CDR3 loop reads CASSSWDYNEQFF. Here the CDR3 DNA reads TGTGCCAGCAGTTCCTGGGACTACAATGAGCAGTTCTTC.

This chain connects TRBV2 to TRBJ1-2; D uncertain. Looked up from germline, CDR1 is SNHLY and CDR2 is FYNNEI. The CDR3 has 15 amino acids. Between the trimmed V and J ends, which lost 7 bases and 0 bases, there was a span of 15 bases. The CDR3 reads CASTPGPGTNYGYTF. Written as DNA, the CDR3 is TGTGCCAGCACCCCGGGTCCGGGGACTAACTATGGCTACACCTTC.

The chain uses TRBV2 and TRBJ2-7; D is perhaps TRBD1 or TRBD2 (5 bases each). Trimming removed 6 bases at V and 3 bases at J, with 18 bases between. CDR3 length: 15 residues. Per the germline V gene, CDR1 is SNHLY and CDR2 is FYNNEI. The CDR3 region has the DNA TGTGCCAGCAGCCTCTCGAGGGGACCAGTCTACGAGCAGTACGTC. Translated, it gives CASSLSRGPVYEQYV.

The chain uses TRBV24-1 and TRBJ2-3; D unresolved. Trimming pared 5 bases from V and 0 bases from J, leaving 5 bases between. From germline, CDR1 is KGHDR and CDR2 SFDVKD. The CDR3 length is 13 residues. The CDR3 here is CATSAGSTDTQYF. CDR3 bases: TGTGCCACCAGTGCGGGCAGCACAGATACGCAGTATTTT.

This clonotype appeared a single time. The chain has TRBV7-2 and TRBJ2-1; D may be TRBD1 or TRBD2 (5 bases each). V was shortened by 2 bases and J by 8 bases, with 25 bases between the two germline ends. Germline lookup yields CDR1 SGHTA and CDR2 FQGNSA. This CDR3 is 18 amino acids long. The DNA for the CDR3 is TGTGCCAGCAGCTTACAACCTCTATCCGGGACCAGGAACGATGAGCAGTTCTTC. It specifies CASSLQPLSGTRNDEQFF. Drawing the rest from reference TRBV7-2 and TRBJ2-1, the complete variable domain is GAGVSQSPSNKVTEKGKDVELRCDPISGHTALYWYRQSLGQGLEFLIYFQGNSAPDKSGLPSDRFSAERTGGSVSTLTIQRTQQEDSAVYLCASSLQPLSGTRNDEQFFGPGTRLTVL.

CDR3: CASSRSALADYGYTF. The CDR3 nucleotides are TGTGCCAGCAGTCGCTCGGCCTTGGCGGACTATGGCTACACCTTC. This chain connects TRBV6-5 to TRBJ1-2, with D hard to call. Germline V gene sequence: CDR1 MNHEY, CDR2 SVGAGI. This CDR3 is built from 15 residues. V was shortened by 5 bases and J by 3 bases, with 16 bases between the two germline ends.

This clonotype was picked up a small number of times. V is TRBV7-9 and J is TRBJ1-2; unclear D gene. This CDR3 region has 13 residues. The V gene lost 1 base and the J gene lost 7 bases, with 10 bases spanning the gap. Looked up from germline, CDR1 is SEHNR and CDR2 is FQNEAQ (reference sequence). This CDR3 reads CASSLVENLGYTF. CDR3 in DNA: TGTGCCAGCAGCTTAGTGGAAAATCTTGGCTACACCTTC.

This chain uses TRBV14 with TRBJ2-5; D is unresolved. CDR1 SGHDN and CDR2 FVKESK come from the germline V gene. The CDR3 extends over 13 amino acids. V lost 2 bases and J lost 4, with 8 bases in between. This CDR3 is CASSQRVVETQYF. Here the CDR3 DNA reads TGTGCCAGCAGCCAAAGGGTCGTAGAGACCCAGTACTTC.

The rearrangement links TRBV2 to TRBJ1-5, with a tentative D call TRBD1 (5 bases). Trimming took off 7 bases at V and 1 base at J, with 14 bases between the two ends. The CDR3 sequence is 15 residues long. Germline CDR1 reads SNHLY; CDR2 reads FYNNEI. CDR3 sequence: CASTGGPLSNQPQHF. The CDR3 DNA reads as TGTGCCAGCACCGGGGGACCCTTGAGCAATCAGCCCCAGCATTTT.

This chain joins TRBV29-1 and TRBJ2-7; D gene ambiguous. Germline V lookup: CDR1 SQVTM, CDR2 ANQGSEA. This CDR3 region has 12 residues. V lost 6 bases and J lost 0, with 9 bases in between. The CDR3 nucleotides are TGCAGCGTGAGAAGGAGCTCCTACGAGCAGTACTTC. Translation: CSVRRSSYEQYF.

The CDR3 DNA reads TGTGCCAGCAGTTTGCGGGGACAGGAGGACTATGGCTACACCTTC. This codes for CASSLRGQEDYGYTF. The chain recombines TRBV27 with TRBJ1-2; TRBD1 aligns across 8 bases. CDR1 is MNHEY and CDR2 is SMNVEV in the germline V gene (reference sequence). The CDR3 covers 15 residues. The J segment lost 3 bases and the V segment lost 3 bases, leaving 6 bases of the junction unmatched.

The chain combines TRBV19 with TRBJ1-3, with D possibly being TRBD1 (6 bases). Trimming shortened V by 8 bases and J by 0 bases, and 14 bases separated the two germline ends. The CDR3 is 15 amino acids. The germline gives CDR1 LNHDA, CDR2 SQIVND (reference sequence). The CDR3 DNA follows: TGTGCCAGTCGGACAGTGGGGGGCTCTGGAAACACCATATATTTT. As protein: CASRTVGGSGNTIYF.

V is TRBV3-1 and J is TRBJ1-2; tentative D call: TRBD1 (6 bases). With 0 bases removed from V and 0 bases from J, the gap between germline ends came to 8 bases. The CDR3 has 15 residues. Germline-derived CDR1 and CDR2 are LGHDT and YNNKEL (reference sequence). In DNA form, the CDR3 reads TGTGCCAGCAGCCAAGAGGGGGCGGCTAACTATGGCTACACCTTC. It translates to CASSQEGAANYGYTF.